The 13 T cell receptor beta chains in this list originate from one sample, sequenced in a study of blood T cell repertoires in COVID-19. The protocol was immunoSEQ multiplex PCR, while the TCRdb copy is restricted to in-frame clones and leaves out a portion. Of around 220,000 clones in the sample, roughly 87% were seen once. Sequenced sample: PBMCs or T cells enriched from blood (not recorded which). These receptors were obtained from a woman in her 30s with acute COVID-19.

This clone was observed a single time. V usage is TRBV10-1 and J usage is TRBJ2-7, with D possibly TRBD1 on 6 matching bases. CDR1 and CDR2 from the germline V gene are WNHNN and SYGVQD (reference sequence). V gave up 10 bases and J gave up 3 bases, with 31 bases separating them. CDR3 length: 18 amino acids. The CDR3 nucleotides read TGCGCCAACGGGAAACAGGGAAAGTCCAATCTCCCCTTCTACGAGCAGTACTTC. This translates into CANGKQGKSNLPFYEQYF.

This chain uses TRBV27 with TRBJ2-5; TRBD2 aligns across 8 bases. V lost 5 bases, J lost 6 bases, and 20 bases stayed unmatched. The CDR3 consists of 18 residues. The germline gives CDR1 MNHEY, CDR2 SMNVEV (reference sequence). CDR3 sequence reads: CASSRSGAGGPRLKTQYF. The CDR3, as DNA: TGTGCCAGCAGTCGGTCGGGGGCGGGAGGACCCAGGTTAAAGACCCAGTACTTC.

The V call is TRBV7-9, the J call TRBJ2-5; 7 bases line up with TRBD2. Unmatched junction bases numbered 6, after V lost 5 bases and J lost 3 bases. Germline V CDR1 and CDR2: SEHNR, FQNEAQ (reference sequence). The CDR3 has 14 residues. CDR3 region: CASSPVRGEETQYF. The CDR3 region has the DNA TGTGCCAGCAGCCCCGTTCGGGGGGAAGAGACCCAGTACTTC. Together with reference TRBV7-9 and TRBJ2-5, the CDR3 gives the full variable domain: DTGVSQNPRHKITKRGQNVTFRCDPISEHNRLYWYRQTLGQGPEFLTYFQNEAQLEKSRLLSDRFSAERPKGSFSTLEIQRTEQGDSAMYLCASSPVRGEETQYFGPGTRLLVL.

J is TRBJ2-2 and V is TRBV7-8, with 12 positions matching TRBD2. In germline, CDR1 is SGHVS, CDR2 FQNEAQ. V shed 4 bases, J shed 6 bases, and the junction held 9 bases outside the gene matches. CDR3 length equals 17 residues. CDR3 loop: CASSSPRLAGVAGELFF. In nucleotides, the CDR3 is TGTGCCAGCAGCTCCCCCCGACTAGCGGGAGTAGCCGGGGAGCTGTTTTTT.

The chain links TRBV6-4 to TRBJ2-5, with D uncertain. This CDR3 region has 13 residues. V lost 6 bases and J 0 bases, leaving 8 bases between the germline ends. The V gene's germline CDR1 is MRHNA and CDR2 SNTAGT. CDR3 in amino acids: CASRQWYQETQYF. The CDR3 DNA reads as TGTGCCAGCAGGCAGTGGTACCAAGAGACCCAGTACTTC.

J is TRBJ1-2 and V is TRBV6-5; D remains ambiguous. Trimming stripped 6 bases from V and 4 bases from J, with 9 bases between. The CDR3 consists of 12 residues. Germline V lookup: CDR1 MNHEY, CDR2 SVGAGI. CDR3 DNA: TGTGCCAGCAGCCAAGAGATCTATGGCTACACCTTC. This sequence encodes CASSQEIYGYTF.

The chain couples TRBV6-5 to TRBJ1-2; a weak D match, TRBD1 (5 bases). Germline V lookup: CDR1 MNHEY, CDR2 SVGAGI. This CDR3 comprises 16 residues. Between the trimmed V and J ends, which lost 0 bases and 2 bases, there was a span of 13 bases. CDR3 coding DNA: TGTGCCAGCAGTTACTCGGGAGGTACAGGCAACTATGGCTACACCTTC. It specifies CASSYSGGTGNYGYTF.

The rearrangement uses TRBV7-6 and TRBJ2-3; 8 positions match TRBD1. Looked up from germline, CDR1 is SGHVS and CDR2 is FNYEAQ. Trimming removed 6 bases from V and 7 bases from J; junction bases left unmatched: 15. The length of the CDR3 is 16 residues. The CDR3 DNA follows: TGTGCCAGCAGTTCGCAAACCGGGACAGGAAGACATACGCAGTATTTT. It yields the protein CASSSQTGTGRHTQYF.

The chain links TRBV28 to TRBJ1-2; D not resolved. V was pared by 4 bases and J by 5 bases, with 8 bases between. There are 12 residues in the CDR3. Germline V gene lookup returns CDR1 MDHEN and CDR2 SYDVKM. The CDR3 DNA sequence: TGTGCCAGCAGTTATGCGGAATATGGCTACACCTTC. The encoded protein is CASSYAEYGYTF.

The CDR3 region has the DNA TGTGCCAGCAGCTCCGCCGGGACAGCCCCCGGAGCTTTCTTT. It translates to CASSSAGTAPGAFF. This rearrangement joins TRBV5-4 to TRBJ1-1; TRBD1 matches 7 bases. Germline lookup yields CDR1 SGHNT and CDR2 YYREEE (reference sequence). CDR3 size: 14 residues. V was clipped by 3 bases and J by 10 bases; unmatched bases: 12.

The chain joins TRBV5-6 to TRBJ2-5, with 12 bases matching TRBD2. The CDR3 sequence is 17 residues long. Germline CDR1 and CDR2: SGHDT and YYEEEE. Trimming removed 5 bases from V and 5 bases from J; junction bases left unmatched: 13. The CDR3 sequence: CASSPFYLAGGGETQYF. In DNA, the CDR3 is TGTGCCAGCAGTCCTTTCTATCTAGCGGGAGGGGGGGAGACCCAGTACTTC.

This clone has just one count. This chain connects TRBV9 to TRBJ1-3, with D possibly TRBD1 on 6 matching bases. V gave up 4 bases and J gave up 8 bases, with 16 bases separating them. Germline V gene lookup returns CDR1 SGDLS and CDR2 YYNGEE. The length of the CDR3 is 14 residues. The chain's CDR3 is CASSPRQDWDTIYF. CDR3 nucleotides: TGTGCCAGCAGCCCCCGACAGGATTGGGACACCATATATTTT.

The gene calls are TRBV19 and TRBJ1-4; D gene uncertain. In germline, CDR1 is LNHDA, CDR2 SQIVND (reference sequence). Trimming pared 3 bases from V and 8 bases from J, leaving 7 bases between. The CDR3 extends over 12 amino acids. In nucleotides, the CDR3 is TGTGCCAGTAGTATTGCGTGGGAAAAACTGTTTTTT. Its translation is CASSIAWEKLFF.